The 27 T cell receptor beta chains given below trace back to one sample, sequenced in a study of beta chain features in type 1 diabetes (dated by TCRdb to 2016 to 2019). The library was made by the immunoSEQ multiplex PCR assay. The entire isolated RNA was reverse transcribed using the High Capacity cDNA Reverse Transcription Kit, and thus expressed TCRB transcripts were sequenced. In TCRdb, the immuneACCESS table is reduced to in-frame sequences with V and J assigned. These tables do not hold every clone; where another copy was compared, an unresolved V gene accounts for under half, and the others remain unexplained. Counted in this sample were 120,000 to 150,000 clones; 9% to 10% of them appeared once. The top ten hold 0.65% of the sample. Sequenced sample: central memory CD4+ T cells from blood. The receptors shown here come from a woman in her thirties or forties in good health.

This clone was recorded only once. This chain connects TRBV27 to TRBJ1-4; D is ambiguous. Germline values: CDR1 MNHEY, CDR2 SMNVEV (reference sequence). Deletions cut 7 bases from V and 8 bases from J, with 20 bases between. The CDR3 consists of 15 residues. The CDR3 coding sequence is TGTGCCAGCACTACTCTAACGGGAAGGGAGGAAAAACTGTTTTTT. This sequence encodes CASTTLTGREEKLFF.

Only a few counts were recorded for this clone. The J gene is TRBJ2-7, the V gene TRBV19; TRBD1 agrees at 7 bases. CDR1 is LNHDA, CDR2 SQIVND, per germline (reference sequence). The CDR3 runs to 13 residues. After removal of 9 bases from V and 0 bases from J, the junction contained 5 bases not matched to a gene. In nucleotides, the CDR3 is TGTGCCAGCGGGACAGCCCTCTCCTACGAGCAGTACTTC. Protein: CASGTALSYEQYF.

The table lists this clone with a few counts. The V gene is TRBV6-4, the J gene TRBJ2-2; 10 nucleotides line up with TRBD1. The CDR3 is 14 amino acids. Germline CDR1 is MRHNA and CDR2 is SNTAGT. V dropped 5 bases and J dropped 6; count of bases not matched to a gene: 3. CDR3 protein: CASSRDRGPGELFF. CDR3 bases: TGTGCCAGCAGTAGAGACAGGGGGCCCGGGGAGCTGTTTTTT.

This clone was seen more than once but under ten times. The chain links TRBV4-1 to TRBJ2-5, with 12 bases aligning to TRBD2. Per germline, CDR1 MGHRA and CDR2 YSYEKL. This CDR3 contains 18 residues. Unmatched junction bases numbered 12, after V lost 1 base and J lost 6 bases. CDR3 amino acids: CASSQAETGLAGMQTQYF. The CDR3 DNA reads TGCGCCAGCAGCCAAGCAGAGACCGGACTAGCGGGGATGCAGACCCAGTACTTC.

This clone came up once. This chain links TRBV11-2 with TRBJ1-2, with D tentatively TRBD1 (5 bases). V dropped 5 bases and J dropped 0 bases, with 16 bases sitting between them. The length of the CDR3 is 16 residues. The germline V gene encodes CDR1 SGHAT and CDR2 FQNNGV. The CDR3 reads CASSPGAPGANYGYTF. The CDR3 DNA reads TGTGCCAGCAGCCCCGGGGCTCCGGGAGCTAACTATGGCTACACCTTC.

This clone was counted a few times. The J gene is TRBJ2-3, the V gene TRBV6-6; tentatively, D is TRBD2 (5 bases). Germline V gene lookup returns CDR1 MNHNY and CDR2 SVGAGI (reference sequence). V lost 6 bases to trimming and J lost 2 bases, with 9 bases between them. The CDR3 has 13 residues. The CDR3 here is CASSTRATDTQYF. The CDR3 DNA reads TGTGCCAGCAGCACGAGGGCCACAGATACGCAGTATTTT.

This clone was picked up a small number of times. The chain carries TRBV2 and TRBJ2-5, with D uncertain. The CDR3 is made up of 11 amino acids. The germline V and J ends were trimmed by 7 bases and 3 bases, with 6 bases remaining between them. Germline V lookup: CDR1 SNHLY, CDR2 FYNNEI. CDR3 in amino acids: CASKAEETQYF. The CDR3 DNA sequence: TGTGCCAGCAAGGCGGAAGAGACCCAGTACTTC.

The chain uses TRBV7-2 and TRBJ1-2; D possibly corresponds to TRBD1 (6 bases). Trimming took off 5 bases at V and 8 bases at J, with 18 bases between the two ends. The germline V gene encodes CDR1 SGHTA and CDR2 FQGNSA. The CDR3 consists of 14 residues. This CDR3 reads CASSADGGGRGYTF. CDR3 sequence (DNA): TGTGCCAGCAGCGCAGATGGGGGGGGGCGCGGCTACACCTTC.

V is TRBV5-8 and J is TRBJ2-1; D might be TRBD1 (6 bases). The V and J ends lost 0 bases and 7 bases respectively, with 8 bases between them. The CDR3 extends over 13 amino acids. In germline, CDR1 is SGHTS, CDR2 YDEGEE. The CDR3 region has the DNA TGTGCCAGCAGCTTGGACAGGGTGAATGAGCAGTTCTTC. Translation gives CASSLDRVNEQFF.

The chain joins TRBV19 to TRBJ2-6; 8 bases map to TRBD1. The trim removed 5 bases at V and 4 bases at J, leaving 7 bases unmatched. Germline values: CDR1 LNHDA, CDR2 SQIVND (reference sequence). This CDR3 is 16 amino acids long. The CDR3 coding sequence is TGTGCCAGTAGTTCCCGACAGGGGTCGGGGGCCAACGTCCTGACTTTC. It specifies CASSSRQGSGANVLTF.

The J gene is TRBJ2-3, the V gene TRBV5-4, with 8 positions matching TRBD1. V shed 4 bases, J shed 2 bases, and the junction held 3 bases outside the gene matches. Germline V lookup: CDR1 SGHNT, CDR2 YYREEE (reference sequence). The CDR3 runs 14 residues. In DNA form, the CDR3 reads TGTGCCAGCAGCCCGGGACAGGCCACAGATACGCAGTATTTT. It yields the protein CASSPGQATDTQYF.

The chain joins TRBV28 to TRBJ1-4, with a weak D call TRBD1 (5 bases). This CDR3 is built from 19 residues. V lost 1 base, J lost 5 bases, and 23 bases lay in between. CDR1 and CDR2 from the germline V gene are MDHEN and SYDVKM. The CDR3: CASSLLGLRAGSGNEKLFF. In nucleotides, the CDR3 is TGTGCCAGCAGTTTATTGGGACTCAGGGCGGGGAGTGGAAATGAAAAACTGTTTTTT.

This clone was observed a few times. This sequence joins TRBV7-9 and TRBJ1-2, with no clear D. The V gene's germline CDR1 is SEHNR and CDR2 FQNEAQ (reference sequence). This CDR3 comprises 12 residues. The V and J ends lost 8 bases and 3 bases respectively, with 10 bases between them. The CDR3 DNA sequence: TGTGCCAGCGGTAGCTTAGACTATGGCTACACCTTC. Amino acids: CASGSLDYGYTF.

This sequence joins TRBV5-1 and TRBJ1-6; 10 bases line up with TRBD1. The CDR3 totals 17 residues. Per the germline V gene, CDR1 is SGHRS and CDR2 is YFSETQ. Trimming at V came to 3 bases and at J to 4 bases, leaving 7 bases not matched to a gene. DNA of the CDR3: TGCGCCAGCAGCTGGACGGGACAGGGGCGTTATAATTCACCCCTCCACTTT. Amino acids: CASSWTGQGRYNSPLHF.

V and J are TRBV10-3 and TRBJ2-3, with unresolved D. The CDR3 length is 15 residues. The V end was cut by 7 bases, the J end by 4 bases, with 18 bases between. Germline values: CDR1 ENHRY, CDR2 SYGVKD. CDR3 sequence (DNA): TGTGCCATCAACACGGTGGCAGCGAATGCAGATACGCAGTATTTT. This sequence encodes CAINTVAANADTQYF.

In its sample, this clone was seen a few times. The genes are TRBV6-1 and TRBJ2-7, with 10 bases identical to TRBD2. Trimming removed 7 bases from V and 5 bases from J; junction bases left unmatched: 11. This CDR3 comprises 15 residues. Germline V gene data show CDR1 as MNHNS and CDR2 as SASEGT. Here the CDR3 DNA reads TGTGCCAGCATCACGGGGCTAGCGGGGGACGACGAGCAGTACTTC. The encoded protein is CASITGLAGDDEQYF.

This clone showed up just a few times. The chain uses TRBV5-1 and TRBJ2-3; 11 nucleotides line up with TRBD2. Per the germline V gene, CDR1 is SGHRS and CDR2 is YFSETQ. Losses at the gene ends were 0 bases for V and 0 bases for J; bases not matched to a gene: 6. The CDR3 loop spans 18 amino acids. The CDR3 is CASSLELAGGSSTDTQYF. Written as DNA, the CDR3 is TGCGCCAGCAGCTTGGAGCTAGCGGGGGGTTCTAGCACAGATACGCAGTATTTT.

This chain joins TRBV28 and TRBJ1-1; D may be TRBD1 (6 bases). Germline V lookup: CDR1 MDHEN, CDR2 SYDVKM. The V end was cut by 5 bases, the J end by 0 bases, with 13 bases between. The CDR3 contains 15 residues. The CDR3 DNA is TGTGCCAGCAGTATAGGGGGGGGGATGAACACTGAAGCTTTCTTT. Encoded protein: CASSIGGGMNTEAFF.

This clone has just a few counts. The DNA for the CDR3 is TGTGCCAGCATCCCCACACGGAACACTGAAGCTTTCTTT. Translated: CASIPTRNTEAFF. The chain couples TRBV28 to TRBJ1-1; D uncertain. Looked up from germline, CDR1 is MDHEN and CDR2 is SYDVKM. The CDR3 has 13 residues. V was trimmed by 7 bases and J by 1 base, leaving 10 bases between them.

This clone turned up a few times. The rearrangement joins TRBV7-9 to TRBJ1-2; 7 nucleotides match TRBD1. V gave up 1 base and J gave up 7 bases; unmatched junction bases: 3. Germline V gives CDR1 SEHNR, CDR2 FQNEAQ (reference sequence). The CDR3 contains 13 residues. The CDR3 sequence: CASSLETGAGYTF. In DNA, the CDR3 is TGTGCCAGCAGCTTAGAAACAGGGGCTGGCTACACCTTC.

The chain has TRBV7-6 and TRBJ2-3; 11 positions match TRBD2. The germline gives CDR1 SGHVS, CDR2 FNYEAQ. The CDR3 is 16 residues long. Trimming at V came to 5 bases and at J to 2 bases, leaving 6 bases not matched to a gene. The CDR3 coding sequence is TGTGCCAGCAGCCCTAGCGGGGGGACCTTCACAGATACGCAGTATTTT. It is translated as CASSPSGGTFTDTQYF.

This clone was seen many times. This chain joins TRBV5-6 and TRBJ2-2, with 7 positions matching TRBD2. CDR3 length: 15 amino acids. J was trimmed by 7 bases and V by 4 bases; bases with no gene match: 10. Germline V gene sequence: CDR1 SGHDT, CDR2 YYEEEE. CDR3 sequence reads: CASSDQAREGGELFF. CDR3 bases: TGTGCCAGCAGCGATCAGGCGAGGGAGGGCGGGGAGCTGTTTTTT.

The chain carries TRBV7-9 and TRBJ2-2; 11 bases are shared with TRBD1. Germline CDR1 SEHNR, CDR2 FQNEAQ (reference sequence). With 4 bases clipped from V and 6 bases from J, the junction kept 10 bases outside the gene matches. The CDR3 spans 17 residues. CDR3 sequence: CASSSRGQGAFSGELFF. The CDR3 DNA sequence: TGTGCCAGCAGCTCGCGCGGACAGGGGGCTTTTTCCGGGGAGCTGTTTTTT. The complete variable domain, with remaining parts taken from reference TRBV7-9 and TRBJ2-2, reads DTGVSQNPRHKITKRGQNVTFRCDPISEHNRLYWYRQTLGQGPEFLTYFQNEAQLEKSRLLSDRFSAERPKGSFSTLEIQRTEQGDSAMYLCASSSRGQGAFSGELFFGEGSRLTVL.

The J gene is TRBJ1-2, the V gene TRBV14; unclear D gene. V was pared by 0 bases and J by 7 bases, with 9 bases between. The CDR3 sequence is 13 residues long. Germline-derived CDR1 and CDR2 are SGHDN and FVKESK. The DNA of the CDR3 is TGTGCCAGCAGCCAAGATTTCGGGTTTGGCTACACCTTC. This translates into CASSQDFGFGYTF. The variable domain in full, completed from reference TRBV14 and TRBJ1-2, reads EAGVTQFPSHSVIEKGQTVTLRCDPISGHDNLYWYRRVMGKEIKFLLHFVKESKQDESGMPNNRFLAERTGGTYSTLKVQPAELEDSGVYFCASSQDFGFGYTFGSGTRLTVV.

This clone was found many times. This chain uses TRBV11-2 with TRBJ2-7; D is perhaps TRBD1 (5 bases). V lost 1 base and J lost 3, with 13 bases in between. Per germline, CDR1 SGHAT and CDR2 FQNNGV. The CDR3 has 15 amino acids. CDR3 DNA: TGTGCCAGCAGCTTAGGTCAGGGAAGGGTCTACGAGCAGTACTTC. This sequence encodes CASSLGQGRVYEQYF.

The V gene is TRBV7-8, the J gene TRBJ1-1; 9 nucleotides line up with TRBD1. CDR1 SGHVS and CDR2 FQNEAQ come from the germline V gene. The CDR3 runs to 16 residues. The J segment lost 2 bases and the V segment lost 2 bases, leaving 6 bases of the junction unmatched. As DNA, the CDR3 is TGTGCCAGCAGCTTAAGGGACAGGGCACCCAACACTGAAGCTTTCTTT. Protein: CASSLRDRAPNTEAFF.

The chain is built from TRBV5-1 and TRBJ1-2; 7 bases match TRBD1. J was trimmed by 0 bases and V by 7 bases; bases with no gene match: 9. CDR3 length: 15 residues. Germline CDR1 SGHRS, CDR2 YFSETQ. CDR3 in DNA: TGCGCCAGCCCGTGGACAGGCCGATCTAACTATGGCTACACCTTC. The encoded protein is CASPWTGRSNYGYTF.